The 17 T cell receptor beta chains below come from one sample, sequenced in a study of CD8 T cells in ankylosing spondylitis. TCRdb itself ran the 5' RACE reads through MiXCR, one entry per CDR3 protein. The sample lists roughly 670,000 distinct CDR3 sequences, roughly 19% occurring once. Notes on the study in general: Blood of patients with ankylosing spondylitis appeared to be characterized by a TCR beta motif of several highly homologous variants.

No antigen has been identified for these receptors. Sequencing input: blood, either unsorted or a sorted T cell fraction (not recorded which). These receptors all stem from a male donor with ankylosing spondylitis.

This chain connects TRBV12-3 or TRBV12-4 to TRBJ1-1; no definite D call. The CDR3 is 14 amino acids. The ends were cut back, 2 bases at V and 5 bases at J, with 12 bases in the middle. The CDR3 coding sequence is TGTGCCAGCAGTTTAAATAGGGCGGCTACTGAAGCTTTCTTT. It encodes CASSLNRAATEAFF.

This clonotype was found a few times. In DNA form, the CDR3 reads TGCAGTGCTAGAGATCCAGGGGGCTTCTACGAGCAGTACTTC. Encoded protein: CSARDPGGFYEQYF. The chain recombines TRBV20-1 with TRBJ2-7, with TRBD1 matching 8 bases. V lost 0 bases to trimming and J lost 3 bases; unmatched junction nucleotides: 4. In germline, CDR1 is DFQATT, CDR2 SNEGSKA (reference sequence). This CDR3 comprises 14 residues.

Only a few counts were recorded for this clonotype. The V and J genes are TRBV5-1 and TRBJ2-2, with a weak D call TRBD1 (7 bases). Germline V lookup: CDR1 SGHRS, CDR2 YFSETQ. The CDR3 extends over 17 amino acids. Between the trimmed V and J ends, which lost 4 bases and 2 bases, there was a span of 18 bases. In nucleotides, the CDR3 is TGCGCCAGCAGCCGGGGGACAGCCAATTCAAACACCGGGGAGCTGTTTTTT. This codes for CASSRGTANSNTGELFF.

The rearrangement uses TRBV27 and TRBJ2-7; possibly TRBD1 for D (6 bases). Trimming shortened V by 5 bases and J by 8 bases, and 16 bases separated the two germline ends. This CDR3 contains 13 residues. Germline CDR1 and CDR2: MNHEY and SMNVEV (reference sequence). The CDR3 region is CASSHLQGSQQYF. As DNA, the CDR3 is TGTGCCAGCAGTCACCTACAGGGCTCTCAGCAGTACTTC.

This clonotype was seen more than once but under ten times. CDR3 bases: TGTGCCAGCAGCGTAGGTCAGCCCGGAGGAGAGACCCAGTACTTC. It codes for CASSVGQPGGETQYF. V usage is TRBV9 and J usage is TRBJ2-5, with D possibly matching TRBD2 (5 bases). Germline CDR1 reads SGDLS; CDR2 reads YYNGEE. The CDR3 has 15 amino acids. Trimming removed 0 bases from V and 4 bases from J, with 13 bases in between.

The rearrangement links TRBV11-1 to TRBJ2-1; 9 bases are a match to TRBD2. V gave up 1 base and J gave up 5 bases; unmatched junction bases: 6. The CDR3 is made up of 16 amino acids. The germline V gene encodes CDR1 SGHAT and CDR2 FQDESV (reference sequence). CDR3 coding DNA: TGTGCCAGCAGCTTAGACCGGGCTAGCGGGAACAATGAGCAGTTCTTC. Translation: CASSLDRASGNNEQFF.

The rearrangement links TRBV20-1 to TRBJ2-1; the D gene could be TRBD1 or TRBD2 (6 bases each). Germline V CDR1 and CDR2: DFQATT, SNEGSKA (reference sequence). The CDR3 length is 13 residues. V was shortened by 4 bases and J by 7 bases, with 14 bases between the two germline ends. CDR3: CSATPGGWNEQFF. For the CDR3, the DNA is TGCAGTGCTACTCCCGGGGGCTGGAATGAGCAGTTCTTC.

CDR3 in amino acids: CSAPLQGAYTEAFF. The CDR3 DNA reads TGCAGTGCCCCCCTCCAGGGGGCCTACACTGAAGCTTTCTTT. This chain joins TRBV20-1 and TRBJ1-1; 8 bases line up with TRBD1. Per germline, CDR1 DFQATT and CDR2 SNEGSKA (reference sequence). Trimming took 6 bases from V and 3 from J; bases not matched to a gene: 9. This CDR3 region has 14 residues.

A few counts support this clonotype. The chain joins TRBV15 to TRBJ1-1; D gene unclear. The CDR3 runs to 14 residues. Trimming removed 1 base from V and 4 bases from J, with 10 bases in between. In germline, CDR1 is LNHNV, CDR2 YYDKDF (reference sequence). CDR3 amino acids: CATSRARVGTEAFF. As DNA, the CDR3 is TGTGCCACCAGCAGAGCACGCGTAGGCACTGAAGCTTTCTTT.

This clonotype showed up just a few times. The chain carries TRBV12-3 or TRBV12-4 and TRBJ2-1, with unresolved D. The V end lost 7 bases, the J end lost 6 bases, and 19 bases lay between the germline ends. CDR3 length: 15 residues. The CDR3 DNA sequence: TGTGCCAGCATGAAAGACTCAACACTACTCAATGAGCAGTTCTTC. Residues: CASMKDSTLLNEQFF.

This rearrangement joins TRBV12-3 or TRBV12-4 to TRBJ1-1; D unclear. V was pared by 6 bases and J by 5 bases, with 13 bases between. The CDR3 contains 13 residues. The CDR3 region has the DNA TGTGCCAGCAGCTCCCGTTTGGGAACTGAAGCTTTCTTT. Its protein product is CASSSRLGTEAFF.

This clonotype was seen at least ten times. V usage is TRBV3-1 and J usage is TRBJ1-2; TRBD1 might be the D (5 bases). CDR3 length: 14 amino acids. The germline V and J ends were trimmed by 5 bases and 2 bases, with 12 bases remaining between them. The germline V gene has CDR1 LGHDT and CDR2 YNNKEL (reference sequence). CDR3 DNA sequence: TGTGCCAGCAGCTATGCCCGGGGCAACTATGGCTACACCTTC. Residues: CASSYARGNYGYTF.

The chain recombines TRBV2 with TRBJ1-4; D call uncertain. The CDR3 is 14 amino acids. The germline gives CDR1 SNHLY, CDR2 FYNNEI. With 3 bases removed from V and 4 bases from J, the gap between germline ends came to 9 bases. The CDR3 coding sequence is TGTGCCAGCAGTGATATAGTCCTTAATGAAAAACTGTTTTTT. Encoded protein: CASSDIVLNEKLFF.

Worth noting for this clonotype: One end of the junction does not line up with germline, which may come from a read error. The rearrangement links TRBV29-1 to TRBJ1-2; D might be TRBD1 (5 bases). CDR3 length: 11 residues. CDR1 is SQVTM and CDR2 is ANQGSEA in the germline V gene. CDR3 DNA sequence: TGCAGCGTTGAAGATCGGGGCAGCAAACTCTTC. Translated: CSVEDRGSKLF.

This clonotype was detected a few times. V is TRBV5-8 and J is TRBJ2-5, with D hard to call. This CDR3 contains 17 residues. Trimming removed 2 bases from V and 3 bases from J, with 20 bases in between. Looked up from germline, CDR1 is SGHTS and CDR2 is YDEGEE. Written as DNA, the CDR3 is TGTGCCAGCAGCTTTTTGGGGATTAGAGTCGGTAAAGAGACCCAGTACTTC. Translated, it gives CASSFLGIRVGKETQYF.

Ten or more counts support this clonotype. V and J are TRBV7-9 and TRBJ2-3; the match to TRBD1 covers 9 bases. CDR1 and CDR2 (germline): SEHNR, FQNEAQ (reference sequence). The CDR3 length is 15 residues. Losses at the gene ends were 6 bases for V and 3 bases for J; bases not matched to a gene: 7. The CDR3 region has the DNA TGTGCCAGCAGTCTCGGACAGGGGATTACAGATACGCAGTATTTT. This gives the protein CASSLGQGITDTQYF. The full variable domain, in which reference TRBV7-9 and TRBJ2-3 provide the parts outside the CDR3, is DTGVSQNPRHKITKRGQNVTFRCDPISEHNRLYWYRQTLGQGPEFLTYFQNEAQLEKSRLLSDRFSAERPKGSFSTLEIQRTEQGDSAMYLCASSLGQGITDTQYFGPGTRLTVL.

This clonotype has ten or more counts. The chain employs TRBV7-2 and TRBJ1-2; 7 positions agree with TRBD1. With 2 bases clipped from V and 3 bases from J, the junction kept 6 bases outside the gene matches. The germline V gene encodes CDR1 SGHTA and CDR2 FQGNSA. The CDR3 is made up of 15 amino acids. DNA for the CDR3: TGTGCCAGCAGCTTAAGCTCCGGGACAGACTATGGCTACACCTTC. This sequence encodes CASSLSSGTDYGYTF.